Listed below are T cell receptor beta chains from one sample, sequenced in a study of regulatory T cells in long-lasting Graves disease. TCRdb independently ran MiXCR on the multiplex PCR reads; one entry per CDR3 protein. Among about 560,000 distinct CDR3 sequences listed, around 16% were seen once. These same records also appear under a second study, on T cells in Graves' hyperthyroidism and ophthalmopathy.

The source was peripheral blood mononuclear cells (PBMCs), collected at new diagnosis, from a patient treated with antithyroid drugs. Receptor source: a man younger than 30 with Graves disease. Each CDR3 is given with its conserved first and last residue. Each record gives: V gene, D gene, clone size, J gene, CDR3 protein, CDR3 DNA. The D gene is left open where the match is weak. Clone size is shown for a subset of rows, as once, few, many or a class of expanded clone.

TRBV7-9	TRBD1	NA	TRBJ2-7	CASSPPRDSEQYF	TGTGCCAGCAGCCCCCCCCGGGACAGCGAGCAGTACTTC
TRBV28	NA	few	TRBJ1-1	CASSSGVLGPNTEAFF	TGTGCCAGCAGTTCTGGGGTCTTGGGACCGAACACTGAAGCTTTCTTT
TRBV30	NA	few	TRBJ1-1	CAWSETGPFTEAFF	TGTGCCTGGAGTGAGACAGGCCCTTTCACTGAAGCTTTCTTT
TRBV7-9	TRBD1	many	TRBJ1-1	CASSQPGQSEAFF	TGTGCCAGCAGCCAGCCGGGACAGTCGGAAGCTTTCTTT
TRBV5-1	NA	few	TRBJ2-5	CASSRGRGIQETQYF	TGCGCCAGCAGCCGGGGCCGGGGCATCCAAGAGACCCAGTACTTC
TRBV7-8	NA	many	TRBJ2-7	CASSLSGNEQYF	TGTGCCAGCAGCTTATCAGGGAACGAGCAGTACTTC
TRBV5-1	NA	many	TRBJ1-1	CASSLVPGGTEAFF	TGCGCCAGCAGCTTGGTTCCCGGGGGCACTGAAGCTTTCTTT
TRBV11-2	NA	many	TRBJ2-3	CASSFVRASTDTQYF	TGTGCCAGCAGCTTTGTGAGGGCTAGCACAGATACGCAGTATTTT
TRBV6-1	NA	few	TRBJ2-1	CASSEAFLNEQFF	TGTGCCAGCAGTGAAGCCTTCCTCAATGAGCAGTTCTTC
TRBV12-3/TRBV12-4	TRBD2	many	TRBJ2-1	CASSKIRRGLAGNYNEQFF	TGTGCCAGCAGCAAAATACGGAGGGGACTAGCGGGGAACTACAATGAGCAGTTCTTC
TRBV6-2/TRBV6-3	NA	NA	TRBJ2-7	CASSVRSHSSYEQYF	TGTGCCAGCAGTGTAAGATCCCATAGCTCCTACGAGCAGTACTTC
TRBV7-9	NA	few	TRBJ1-1	CASSLFAGSLNTEAFF	TGTGCCAGCAGCTTATTCGCGGGCAGCTTGAACACTGAAGCTTTCTTT
TRBV20-1	TRBD1	NA	TRBJ1-2	CSADYRGQYGYTF	TGCAGTGCGGATTACAGGGGTCAATATGGCTACACCTTC
TRBV15	TRBD2	few	TRBJ2-1	CATSMESSGRGYNEQFF	TGTGCCACCAGCATGGAAAGCAGCGGGAGGGGCTACAATGAGCAGTTCTTC
TRBV7-9	NA	many	TRBJ2-3	CASSLDAGRGSDTQYF	TGTGCCAGCAGCTTAGACGCAGGGAGAGGGTCAGATACGCAGTATTTT
TRBV14	TRBD1	NA	TRBJ1-1	CASSLAGTVEAFF	TGTGCCAGCAGCTTGGCAGGGACAGTTGAAGCTTTCTTT
TRBV10-3	TRBD2	many	TRBJ2-1	CAISDSWTSGSVEQFF	TGTGCCATCAGTGATTCCTGGACTAGCGGGAGCGTAGAGCAGTTCTTC
TRBV6-5	TRBD1	NA	TRBJ2-3	CASSYWTGGTDTQYF	TGTGCCAGCAGTTATTGGACAGGAGGCACAGATACGCAGTATTTT
TRBV7-9	NA	many	TRBJ2-7	CASSAGMKGEQYF	TGTGCCAGCAGCGCCGGTATGAAGGGCGAGCAGTACTTC
TRBV10-3	NA	many	TRBJ2-1	CAISESSARNNEQFF	TGTGCCATCAGTGAGTCTAGCGCGAGAAACAATGAGCAGTTCTTC
TRBV15	NA	many	TRBJ2-7	CATSREFSGDAYEQYF	TGTGCCACCAGCAGAGAGTTTTCGGGAGACGCATACGAGCAGTACTTC
TRBV9	TRBD1	few	TRBJ1-1	CASSFFIPGGSTEAFF	TGTGCCAGCAGCTTCTTTATTCCAGGGGGATCCACTGAAGCTTTCTTT
TRBV20-1	NA	NA	TRBJ2-7	CSARVGGGAGLKQYF	TGCAGTGCTAGAGTGGGTGGTGGGGCTGGGTTGAAGCAGTACTTC
TRBV6-2/TRBV6-3	NA	NA	TRBJ1-1	CASSLTDAGTEAFF	TGTGCCAGCAGTTTAACTGATGCAGGCACTGAAGCTTTCTTT
TRBV7-2	TRBD2	medium-sized	TRBJ2-7	CASSLAAGGPYEQYF	TGTGCCAGCAGCTTAGCCGCGGGAGGGCCCTACGAGCAGTACTTC
TRBV7-9	NA	NA	TRBJ2-1	CASSLQFGMVDEQFF	TGTGCCAGCAGCTTACAGTTCGGGATGGTTGATGAGCAGTTCTTC
TRBV11-2	TRBD2	NA	TRBJ2-7	CASSPGLAGLPGSYEQYF	TGTGCCAGCAGCCCGGGACTAGCGGGACTGCCGGGCTCCTACGAGCAGTACTTC
TRBV19	TRBD1	NA	TRBJ1-6	CASRGQGSSPLHF	TGTGCCAGTCGAGGACAGGGAAGCTCACCCCTCCACTTT
TRBV11-2	NA	many	TRBJ1-5	CASSPEGRDDQPQHF	TGTGCCAGCAGCCCAGAAGGCAGGGATGATCAGCCCCAGCATTTT
TRBV6-5	NA	few	TRBJ2-2	CASSSPGPLTGELFF	TGTGCCAGCAGTTCCCCGGGACCACTCACCGGGGAGCTGTTTTTT
TRBV9	NA	many	TRBJ2-1	CASSVGGGTSYNEQFF	TGTGCCAGCAGCGTAGGTGGCGGAACTTCCTACAATGAGCAGTTCTTC
TRBV3-1	NA	NA	TRBJ1-2	CASSQVLTAYGYTF	TGTGCCAGCAGCCAAGTTTTAACAGCTTATGGCTACACCTTC
TRBV30	NA	NA	TRBJ1-5	CAWSVSVTNQPQHF	TGTGCCTGGAGTGTGAGTGTAACCAATCAGCCCCAGCATTTT
TRBV28	NA	many	TRBJ2-1	CATWDLASNEQFF	TGTGCCACCTGGGACTTAGCATCCAATGAGCAGTTCTTC
TRBV18	NA	many	TRBJ2-7	CASSPPGWAGSFYEQYF	TGTGCCAGCTCACCACCGGGTTGGGCAGGTTCGTTCTACGAGCAGTACTTC
TRBV5-5	TRBD1	many	TRBJ1-5	CASCPTGTGRNQPQHF	TGTGCCAGCTGCCCAACCGGGACAGGGCGGAATCAGCCCCAGCATTTT
TRBV12-3/TRBV12-4	TRBD2	many	TRBJ2-7	CASSLGLAIEQYF	TGTGCCAGCAGCTTGGGACTAGCGATAGAGCAGTACTTC
TRBV7-3	NA	NA	TRBJ2-7	CASSLTGAGSYEQYF	TGTGCCAGCAGCTTAACGGGGGCGGGCTCCTACGAGCAGTACTTC
TRBV28	TRBD1	few	TRBJ1-4	CASSPTDRSANEKLFF	TGTGCCAGCAGTCCTACGGACAGGTCCGCTAATGAAAAACTGTTTTTT
TRBV5-1	TRBD1	NA	TRBJ1-1	CASRHRGRNTEAFF	TGCGCCAGCAGGCACAGGGGAAGAAACACTGAAGCTTTCTTT
TRBV6-5	NA	many	TRBJ2-7	CASSYSYIINEQYF	TGTGCCAGCAGTTACTCGTATATCATCAACGAGCAGTACTTC
TRBV28	NA	many	TRBJ2-2	CASSFYSRGGNTGELFF	TGTGCCAGCAGTTTTTACAGCAGGGGGGGGAACACCGGGGAGCTGTTTTTT
TRBV20-1	TRBD2	many	TRBJ2-1	CSAPVSGGHNEQFF	TGCAGTGCTCCGGTTAGCGGGGGCCACAATGAGCAGTTCTTC
TRBV7-9	NA	NA	TRBJ1-6	CASSLPVDNSPLHF	TGTGCCAGCAGCTTACCAGTGGATAATTCACCCCTCCACTTT
TRBV30	NA	many	TRBJ2-1	CAWSSSAHYEQFF	TGTGCCTGGAGTTCGTCCGCTCACTATGAGCAGTTCTTC
TRBV9	NA	NA	TRBJ1-2	CASSTYDGGGYTF	TGTGCCAGCAGCACTTACGACGGGGGTGGCTACACCTTC
TRBV20-1	TRBD1	NA	TRBJ2-1	CSARDYRQGDYNEQFF	TGCAGTGCTAGAGATTATCGGCAGGGGGACTACAATGAGCAGTTCTTC
TRBV7-3	TRBD2	NA	TRBJ2-3	CASSSSGGEDTQYF	TGTGCCAGCAGTTCTAGCGGGGGGGAGGATACGCAGTATTTT
TRBV20-1	NA	few	TRBJ2-1	CSASRLSSYNEQFF	TGCAGTGCTAGTAGGCTGAGCTCCTACAATGAGCAGTTCTTC
TRBV12-3/TRBV12-4	TRBD2	many	TRBJ2-2	CASSSSRLAGGYTGELFF	TGTGCCAGCAGTTCCTCCCGACTGGCGGGAGGGTACACCGGGGAGCTGTTTTTT
TRBV20-1	TRBD2	NA	TRBJ2-3	CSASAAGGQDTQYF	TGCAGTGCTAGTGCAGCGGGAGGGCAAGATACGCAGTATTTT
TRBV12-3/TRBV12-4	NA	many	TRBJ2-1	CASSLPLRGSGPNEQFF	TGTGCCAGCAGTTTACCGCTCAGAGGGAGTGGTCCCAATGAGCAGTTCTTC
TRBV24-1	NA	few	TRBJ2-7	CATSLDTPPYEQYF	TGTGCCACCAGTCTCGACACACCTCCCTACGAGCAGTACTTC
TRBV20-1	TRBD1	many	TRBJ1-1	CSARRQGANTEAFF	TGCAGTGCTAGGAGACAGGGGGCAAACACTGAAGCTTTCTTT
TRBV12-3/TRBV12-4	NA	many	TRBJ2-7	CASSFSRGDEQYF	TGTGCCAGCAGTTTTAGTAGAGGGGACGAGCAGTACTTC
TRBV28	NA	few	TRBJ1-5	CASATGGPNQPQHF	TGTGCCAGCGCCACTGGCGGTCCAAATCAGCCCCAGCATTTT
TRBV20-1	TRBD2	NA	TRBJ2-3	CSASKREVIDTQYF	TGCAGTGCAAGCAAGCGGGAGGTTATAGATACGCAGTATTTT
TRBV19	NA	NA	TRBJ1-5	CASSIRNSRGWNQPQHF	TGTGCCAGTAGTATACGAAACTCCAGGGGCTGGAATCAGCCCCAGCATTTT
TRBV12-3/TRBV12-4	NA	NA	TRBJ1-2	CASSLVTADYGYTF	TGTGCCAGCAGTTTGGTGACAGCTGACTATGGCTACACCTTC
TRBV28	NA	many	TRBJ2-7	CASSPVLVADSYEQYF	TGTGCCAGCAGCCCGGTTTTAGTAGCGGACTCCTACGAGCAGTACTTC